A selection of T cell receptor beta chains follows, all from one sample in a study of cytomegalovirus exposure and HLA in healthy donors. Profiled with immunoSEQ multiplex PCR; TCRdb holds only in-frame clones, not every one. The repertoire includes roughly 130,000 clones, 80% of them detected once, and 1% sits in the top ten. Sequencing was done on a sample of PBMCs. Every receptor here comes from a man in his forties or fifties in good health and CMV-seronegative. CDR3s include the opening cysteine and the closing phenylalanine or tryptophan. D genes are given only for firm matches. Only some rows state a clone size, as once, few, many or a class for expanded clones.

cdr3_nt: TGCAGCGTACCGACCAAAGGTGGGAGACTTAGCAATCAGCCCCAGCATTTT
cdr3_aa: CSVPTKGGRLSNQPQHF
j_call: TRBJ1-5
clone_size: once
v_call: TRBV29-1
d_call: -

cdr3_nt: TGTGCCAGCAGTGAAGGACAGGGGGCAGGGTATAATTCACCCCTCCACTTT
cdr3_aa: CASSEGQGAGYNSPLHF
j_call: TRBJ1-6
clone_size: once
v_call: TRBV6-1
d_call: TRBD1

cdr3_nt: TGTGCCTGGAGTGCACGAGCGGTTCAAGAGACCCAGTACTTC
cdr3_aa: CAWSARAVQETQYF
j_call: TRBJ2-5
clone_size: -
v_call: TRBV30
d_call: -

cdr3_nt: TGTGCCAGCATGTTCAGGGGTGGGGCCGGGGAGCTGTTTTTT
cdr3_aa: CASMFRGGAGELFF
j_call: TRBJ2-2
clone_size: -
v_call: TRBV6-1
d_call: -

cdr3_nt: TGTGCCAGCAGAATCGCGGGGGTTAGGAAACGTAAGGAGTGGGCTTACGAGCAGTACTTC
cdr3_aa: CASRIAGVRKRKEWAYEQYF
j_call: TRBJ2-7
clone_size: -
v_call: TRBV2
d_call: TRBD2

cdr3_nt: TGTGCCAGTAGTGCGCCACTAGCGGGGGGCGACCAAGAGACCCAGTACTTC
cdr3_aa: CASSAPLAGGDQETQYF
j_call: TRBJ2-5
clone_size: -
v_call: TRBV19
d_call: TRBD2

cdr3_nt: TGTGCCAGCAGTTACGGACAGTTTAATCAGCCCCAGCATTTT
cdr3_aa: CASSYGQFNQPQHF
j_call: TRBJ1-5
clone_size: few
v_call: TRBV6-5
d_call: -

cdr3_nt: TGCGCCAGCAGCTACGACAGGGGGTACGAGCAGTACTTC
cdr3_aa: CASSYDRGYEQYF
j_call: TRBJ2-7
clone_size: -
v_call: TRBV5-1
d_call: TRBD1

cdr3_nt: TGTGCCAGCAGACCGACAGGGACATTCTCCTACGAGCAGTACTTC
cdr3_aa: CASRPTGTFSYEQYF
j_call: TRBJ2-7
clone_size: -
v_call: TRBV2
d_call: TRBD1

cdr3_nt: TGTGCCAGCAGTGAATATAAGACAGTTTCAGATACGCAGTATTTT
cdr3_aa: CASSEYKTVSDTQYF
j_call: TRBJ2-3
clone_size: -
v_call: TRBV25-1
d_call: -

cdr3_nt: TGTGCCTGGAACTACAGGGGAACGTATGGCTACACCTTC
cdr3_aa: CAWNYRGTYGYTF
j_call: TRBJ1-2
clone_size: -
v_call: TRBV30
d_call: TRBD1

cdr3_nt: TGTGCCAGCAGAGTCGACAGGGGAAACACTGAAGCTTTCTTT
cdr3_aa: CASRVDRGNTEAFF
j_call: TRBJ1-1
clone_size: -
v_call: TRBV6-1
d_call: TRBD1

cdr3_nt: TGCGCCAGCAGCTTGGAGGCACCGGCGGTCTATGGCTACACCTTC
cdr3_aa: CASSLEAPAVYGYTF
j_call: TRBJ1-2
clone_size: -
v_call: TRBV5-1
d_call: -

cdr3_nt: TGTGCCTGGTCGGGACTAGCGGGAGCCCGGGGCGGGGAGCTGTTTTTT
cdr3_aa: CAWSGLAGARGGELFF
j_call: TRBJ2-2
clone_size: -
v_call: TRBV30
d_call: TRBD2

cdr3_nt: TGCAGCGTTGGCCCCCTAGCGGGCCTACCTTCGGGGCAGTACTTC
cdr3_aa: CSVGPLAGLPSGQYF
j_call: TRBJ2-7
clone_size: -
v_call: TRBV29-1
d_call: TRBD2

cdr3_nt: TGTGCCAGCAGCTATGGACAGGCCAGCACAGATACGCAGTATTTT
cdr3_aa: CASSYGQASTDTQYF
j_call: TRBJ2-3
clone_size: -
v_call: TRBV7-2
d_call: TRBD1

cdr3_nt: TGTGCCTGGAGTGTAGGGGGACCCTACGAGCAGTACTTC
cdr3_aa: CAWSVGGPYEQYF
j_call: TRBJ2-7
clone_size: -
v_call: TRBV30
d_call: -

cdr3_nt: TGTGCCAGCAGCTTAACAGGGCAAAGCGAGCAGTACTTC
cdr3_aa: CASSLTGQSEQYF
j_call: TRBJ2-7
clone_size: -
v_call: TRBV7-9
d_call: -

cdr3_nt: TGTGCCAGCTCCCGGGCGGGGTATGGCTACACCTTC
cdr3_aa: CASSRAGYGYTF
j_call: TRBJ1-2
clone_size: -
v_call: TRBV5-4
d_call: -

cdr3_nt: TGCGCCAGCGGCGACAGAGACTACGAGCAGTACTTC
cdr3_aa: CASGDRDYEQYF
j_call: TRBJ2-7
clone_size: few
v_call: TRBV5-1
d_call: -

cdr3_nt: TGTGCCAGTACGGGACAGGGAAGCAATCAGCCCCAGCATTTT
cdr3_aa: CASTGQGSNQPQHF
j_call: TRBJ1-5
clone_size: -
v_call: TRBV28
d_call: TRBD1

cdr3_nt: TGTGCCAGTAGCCAGACAGGGGGCACGTTTTACTTC
cdr3_aa: CASSQTGGTFYF
j_call: TRBJ2-4
clone_size: once
v_call: TRBV19
d_call: TRBD1

cdr3_nt: TGTGCCAGCAGCCAAATATTATTGGGACAGTCCCTCGTGGGACGGCAGTATTTT
cdr3_aa: CASSQILLGQSLVGRQYF
j_call: TRBJ2-3
clone_size: -
v_call: TRBV4-2
d_call: TRBD1

cdr3_nt: TGTGCCACCAAGCGGGGGGAGCTGTTTTTT
cdr3_aa: CATKRGELFF
j_call: TRBJ2-2
clone_size: -
v_call: TRBV6-5
d_call: -

cdr3_nt: TGTGCCAGCAGCCCCCAGGAACATGGCTACACCTTC
cdr3_aa: CASSPQEHGYTF
j_call: TRBJ1-2
clone_size: -
v_call: TRBV6-6
d_call: -

cdr3_nt: TGTGCCAGCAGCTTAGAGGGGAGCAATCAGCCCCAGCATTTT
cdr3_aa: CASSLEGSNQPQHF
j_call: TRBJ1-5
clone_size: -
v_call: TRBV7-8
d_call: -

cdr3_nt: TGTGCCAGTAGTTGGGGGACAGGGAACTATGGCTACACCTTC
cdr3_aa: CASSWGTGNYGYTF
j_call: TRBJ1-2
clone_size: -
v_call: TRBV19
d_call: TRBD1

cdr3_nt: TGCGCCAGCAGCTTGAGTGGGGCCCAGCGATCCTACAATGAGCAGTTCTTC
cdr3_aa: CASSLSGAQRSYNEQFF
j_call: TRBJ2-1
clone_size: once
v_call: TRBV5-1
d_call: -

cdr3_nt: TGCGCCAGCAGCGGTCGGTTACGCGAGACCCAGTACTTC
cdr3_aa: CASSGRLRETQYF
j_call: TRBJ2-5
clone_size: few
v_call: TRBV5-1
d_call: -

cdr3_nt: TGTGCCAGCAGCCTAAAGCGGGGACTAGCGGGAGGAACCAATGAGCAGTTCTTC
cdr3_aa: CASSLKRGLAGGTNEQFF
j_call: TRBJ2-1
clone_size: -
v_call: TRBV7-9
d_call: TRBD2

cdr3_nt: TGTGCCAGCAGCCTGGTCACTAGCGGTCAAGAGACCCAGTACTTC
cdr3_aa: CASSLVTSGQETQYF
j_call: TRBJ2-5
clone_size: once
v_call: TRBV5-5
d_call: TRBD2

cdr3_nt: TGTGCCTGGAGTGTACAGGGGGAGGGCGAATTAATCCGGACTCAGCCCCAGCATTTT
cdr3_aa: CAWSVQGEGELIRTQPQHF
j_call: TRBJ1-5
clone_size: few
v_call: TRBV30
d_call: TRBD1

cdr3_nt: TGTGCCAGTAACGTCGGTCATAATGAAAAACTGTTTTTT
cdr3_aa: CASNVGHNEKLFF
j_call: TRBJ1-4
clone_size: -
v_call: TRBV19
d_call: -

cdr3_nt: TGTGCCAGCAGCTTACAGGGGGCGGCCGGGGAGCTGTTTTTT
cdr3_aa: CASSLQGAAGELFF
j_call: TRBJ2-2
clone_size: few
v_call: TRBV7-9
d_call: TRBD1

cdr3_nt: TGCAGCGTTGATGACCCCCGGGACAGAAGCACAGATACGCAGTATTTT
cdr3_aa: CSVDDPRDRSTDTQYF
j_call: TRBJ2-3
clone_size: -
v_call: TRBV29-1
d_call: TRBD1

cdr3_nt: TGTGCCAGCAGCTTACGACAGGGGGGTTACTATGGCTACACCTTC
cdr3_aa: CASSLRQGGYYGYTF
j_call: TRBJ1-2
clone_size: -
v_call: TRBV11-2
d_call: TRBD1

cdr3_nt: TGTGCCAGCACAAATCTGAACACTGAAGCTTTCTTT
cdr3_aa: CASTNLNTEAFF
j_call: TRBJ1-1
clone_size: -
v_call: TRBV6-5
d_call: -

cdr3_nt: TGTGCCAGCTCACCAATGGTCGTGGGCAAAGGCAGCGAGCAGTTCTTC
cdr3_aa: CASSPMVVGKGSEQFF
j_call: TRBJ2-1
clone_size: -
v_call: TRBV18
d_call: -

cdr3_nt: TGTGCCTGGAGTGACACCGGGCAGGGGACATCGGCGGGTCAGCCCCAGCATTTT
cdr3_aa: CAWSDTGQGTSAGQPQHF
j_call: TRBJ1-5
clone_size: -
v_call: TRBV30
d_call: -

cdr3_nt: TGTGCCAGCAGTTTACTCCGGGGACAGGGAAGATATACGCAGTATTTT
cdr3_aa: CASSLLRGQGRYTQYF
j_call: TRBJ2-3
clone_size: -
v_call: TRBV6-5
d_call: TRBD1

cdr3_nt: TGTGCCAGCAGTTACTCTACGACAGTCCCCTATGGCTACACCTTC
cdr3_aa: CASSYSTTVPYGYTF
j_call: TRBJ1-2
clone_size: -
v_call: TRBV6-5
d_call: -

cdr3_nt: TGTGCCAGCAGTGCCGTTGACAGGGGCCTCTACGAGCAGTACTTC
cdr3_aa: CASSAVDRGLYEQYF
j_call: TRBJ2-7
clone_size: -
v_call: TRBV6-1
d_call: TRBD1

cdr3_nt: TGTGCCAGCAGTTCCTCGGCGGGTAGCGGGAGGTTTCGCTACAATGAGCAGTTCTTC
cdr3_aa: CASSSSAGSGRFRYNEQFF
j_call: TRBJ2-1
clone_size: once
v_call: TRBV28
d_call: TRBD2

cdr3_nt: TGTGCCAGCAGCCCCATTGTCAATGAGCAGTTCTTC
cdr3_aa: CASSPIVNEQFF
j_call: TRBJ2-1
clone_size: -
v_call: TRBV11-2
d_call: -

cdr3_nt: TGTGCCAGCAAACCGGGGGACCGCCAGGCGGAAGCTTTCTTT
cdr3_aa: CASKPGDRQAEAFF
j_call: TRBJ1-1
clone_size: -
v_call: TRBV28
d_call: -

cdr3_nt: TGTGCCAGCAGCGTCAATAGAGTGGCGGCGTACAATGAGCAGTTCTTC
cdr3_aa: CASSVNRVAAYNEQFF
j_call: TRBJ2-1
clone_size: once
v_call: TRBV9
d_call: -

cdr3_nt: TGTGCCAGCAGCACCAGCGTACTCCCCTACAATGAGCAGTTCTTC
cdr3_aa: CASSTSVLPYNEQFF
j_call: TRBJ2-1
clone_size: once
v_call: TRBV28
d_call: -

cdr3_nt: TGTGCCAGCAGTGAAACGACAGGGGGTTCCCAAGAGACCCAGTACTTC
cdr3_aa: CASSETTGGSQETQYF
j_call: TRBJ2-5
clone_size: -
v_call: TRBV2
d_call: TRBD1

cdr3_nt: TGCGCCAGCAGCCCGGGGGGTAGTAGCTATGGCTACACCTTC
cdr3_aa: CASSPGGSSYGYTF
j_call: TRBJ1-2
clone_size: -
v_call: TRBV5-1
d_call: -

cdr3_nt: TGTGCCAGCAGCCAAGAACCGGGATGGAGCACTGAAGCTTTCTTT
cdr3_aa: CASSQEPGWSTEAFF
j_call: TRBJ1-1
clone_size: -
v_call: TRBV4-2
d_call: -

cdr3_nt: TGTGCCAGCAGCACGATTATGGGGAACAGGGGGCAGTTCTTC
cdr3_aa: CASSTIMGNRGQFF
j_call: TRBJ2-1
clone_size: once
v_call: TRBV7-9
d_call: TRBD1

cdr3_nt: TGTGCCAGCAGCTTATGGTGGGGCCAGAACACTGAAGCTTTCTTT
cdr3_aa: CASSLWWGQNTEAFF
j_call: TRBJ1-1
clone_size: -
v_call: TRBV5-6
d_call: -

cdr3_nt: TGCGCCAGCAGCTTGTCTTCTAGCGCACTCAATGAGCAGTTCTTC
cdr3_aa: CASSLSSSALNEQFF
j_call: TRBJ2-1
clone_size: -
v_call: TRBV5-1
d_call: -

cdr3_nt: TGTGCCAGCAGCCCACGAGGGAGGACTGAAGCTTTCTTT
cdr3_aa: CASSPRGRTEAFF
j_call: TRBJ1-1
clone_size: -
v_call: TRBV7-9
d_call: -